The clone carrying this TCR beta chain was detected once. Original processing methods: Out-of-frame sequences were removed, leaving a few million distinct TCRbeta sequences. The data were produced by immunoSEQ multiplex PCR, yet TCRdb's version contains in-frame clones alone and is incomplete. The V and J calls and clone size were taken over from that table, and D and trimming were inferred from the DNA. The sample shows around 25,000 clones, about 78% of them seen only once. These data originate in a study of memory CD4+ T cells and cytomegalovirus serostatus. Trimming pared 5 bases from V and 1 base from J, leaving 8 bases between. Germline values: CDR1 SGHAT, CDR2 FQNNGV. This CDR3 spans 13 amino acids. The sort gate was single viable CD3+CD4+CD8-CD45RO+ cells for memory CD4+ T cells. Total CD4+ T cells were enriched by CD4 positive selection.

This receptor was obtained from an adult in good health and CMV-seronegative. Sequencing was carried out using memory CD4+ T cells from blood. The V call is TRBV11-2, the J call TRBJ2-5; D possibly corresponds to TRBD2 (6 bases). In DNA, the CDR3 is TGTGCCAGCAGCCGCGGGACCCAAGAGACCCAGTACTTC. This encodes CASSRGTQETQYF.